These T cell receptor beta chains were read from a single sample in a study of blood T cell repertoires in COVID-19. Data came from immunoSEQ multiplex PCR; TCRdb stores just in-frame clones and leaves some out. The data show around 100,000 clones, 90% to 95% seen once. Sequencing input: peripheral blood. These receptors all stem from a man aged 50 to 59 with active COVID-19. Both conserved end residues are part of each CDR3. D genes are given only for firm matches. The size of a clone is reported for some rows only, either as once, few or many, or as a class for expanded clones.

j_call v_call d_call clone_size cdr3_aa cdr3_nt
TRBJ1-6 TRBV7-8 NA few CASSYTTGTSYNSPLHF TGTGCCAGCAGCTATACTACCGGGACAAGTTATAATTCACCCCTCCACTTT
TRBJ2-1 TRBV27 TRBD2 NA CASSRGIAGSYNEQFF TGTGCCAGCAGCCGGGGGATAGCGGGGTCCTACAATGAGCAGTTCTTC
TRBJ1-1 TRBV2 TRBD1 few CASSMGQGVAFF TGTGCCAGCAGTATGGGACAGGGCGTAGCTTTCTTT
TRBJ1-1 TRBV18 NA once CASSLENDPAGAFF TGTGCCAGCTCCCTAGAAAATGACCCTGCGGGAGCTTTCTTT
TRBJ1-2 TRBV15 NA NA CATSRDPGSNYGYTF TGTGCCACCAGCAGAGATCCAGGTTCTAACTATGGCTACACCTTC
TRBJ2-1 TRBV18 NA NA CASSPPGQEGYEQFF TGTGCCAGCTCACCACCTGGGCAGGAGGGTTATGAGCAGTTCTTC
TRBJ2-1 TRBV7-8 TRBD1 NA CASEPTRTGTNNEQFF TGTGCCAGCGAACCTACCCGGACAGGGACGAACAATGAGCAGTTCTTC
TRBJ1-3 TRBV6-5 TRBD1 NA CASRVDRAPGNTIYF TGTGCCAGCAGAGTGGACAGGGCGCCTGGAAACACCATATATTTT
TRBJ1-2 TRBV11-3 TRBD1 once CASSQGAYGYTF TGTGCCAGCAGCCAGGGGGCATATGGCTACACCTTC
TRBJ1-1 TRBV11-3 NA NA CASSLGGRTEAFF TGTGCCAGCAGCCTAGGCGGCCGCACTGAAGCTTTCTTT
TRBJ1-5 TRBV7-2 NA NA CASSPTGGNQPQHF TGTGCCAGCAGCCCAACAGGTGGCAATCAGCCCCAGCATTTT
TRBJ1-5 TRBV6-4 TRBD1 NA CASSELGQGTTQPQHF TGTGCCAGCAGTGAATTAGGACAGGGTACAACTCAGCCCCAGCATTTT
TRBJ2-1 TRBV5-4 NA once CASSLEGPLSYNEQFF TGTGCCAGCAGCTTGGAGGGGCCCCTTTCCTACAATGAGCAGTTCTTC
TRBJ1-1 TRBV7-6 NA NA CASSAAGTSGIEAFF TGTGCCAGCAGCGCCGCCGGGACTTCGGGCATCGAAGCTTTCTTT
TRBJ2-2 TRBV30 TRBD1 once CAWSVQDRDAGELFF TGTGCCTGGAGTGTACAGGACAGGGACGCCGGGGAGCTGTTTTTT
TRBJ2-1 TRBV5-8 TRBD2 NA CASSLAGGELFSYNEQFF TGTGCCAGCAGCTTGGCCGGGGGGGAATTATTCTCCTACAATGAGCAGTTCTTC
TRBJ1-2 TRBV19 NA NA CASSPTGQGYGYTF TGTGCCAGTAGTCCAACGGGACAAGGGTATGGCTACACCTTC
TRBJ2-3 TRBV4-1 NA NA CASSQDGNRGGDTQYF TGCGCCAGCAGCCAAGACGGGAACAGGGGAGGAGATACGCAGTATTTT
TRBJ2-3 TRBV27 TRBD1 NA CASSQDRQNLDTQYF TGTGCCAGCAGCCAGGACAGGCAAAATCTAGATACGCAGTATTTT
TRBJ1-6 TRBV9 NA few CASSVDQSYNSPLHF TGTGCCAGCAGCGTAGACCAGTCCTATAATTCACCCCTCCACTTT